What follows is one T cell receptor (beta chain) and its context. The record originates from a study of control samples from healthy donors and cancer patients. Only in-frame clones appear in the TCRdb table, and some are missing; sequencing was by immunoSEQ multiplex PCR. The repertoire holds about 130,000 clones, roughly 92% seen once, with just under 0.6% in the top ten. The CDR3 consists of 14 residues. Trimming pared 1 base from V and 1 base from J, leaving 5 bases between. The germline V gene encodes CDR1 SEHNR and CDR2 FQNEAQ (reference sequence). The source is a man aged 80 or over with head and neck cancer. This chain connects TRBV7-9 to TRBJ1-3, with a possible D match to TRBD1 (5 bases). Specimen: PBMCs. In nucleotides, the CDR3 is TGTGCCAGCAGCTTAGACAGGTCTGGAAACACCATATATTTT. It yields the protein CASSLDRSGNTIYF.